A single sample is the source of the 10 T cell receptor beta chains below, sequenced in a study of blood T cells in healthy people across ages. A second roughly 6 to 12 cycle PCR used barcoded and J-beta primers. MiXCR, run by TCRdb on the 5' RACE reads, gives a single entry per CDR3 protein. The profile shows about 580,000 distinct CDR3 sequences, around half of them singletons. Sequenced input: blood. The receptors stem from a man aged 80 or over in good health.

This clonotype was recorded at least ten times. The gene calls are TRBV6-6 and TRBJ1-1; 9 bases map to TRBD1. CDR1 is MNHNY, CDR2 SVGAGI, per germline (reference sequence). The CDR3 covers 14 residues. Trimming at V came to 4 bases and at J to 4 bases, leaving 4 bases not matched to a gene. Written as DNA, the CDR3 is TGTGCCAGCAGTTGGACAGGGGATGCCACTGAAGCTTTCTTT. This translates into CASSWTGDATEAFF.

CDR3 sequence: CASSAATGVEYEQYF. The CDR3 DNA is TGTGCCAGCAGCGCCGCGACGGGGGTTGAGTACGAGCAGTACTTC. J is TRBJ2-7 and V is TRBV7-2, with D possibly matching TRBD2 (6 bases). This CDR3 comprises 15 residues. Per germline, CDR1 SGHTA and CDR2 FQGNSA. Trimming stripped 5 bases from V and 4 bases from J, with 18 bases between.

This chain joins TRBV20-1 and TRBJ2-2; D gene unclear. The length of the CDR3 is 12 residues. Trimming removed 0 bases at V and 11 bases at J, with 10 bases between. Germline loops: CDR1 DFQATT, CDR2 SNEGSKA (reference sequence). CDR3 sequence reads: CSARDARRELFF. The CDR3, as DNA: TGCAGTGCTAGAGACGCTCGGAGAGAGCTGTTTTTT.

In this sample, this clonotype turned up once. The chain carries TRBV5-1 and TRBJ2-2; D unresolved. Germline V gives CDR1 SGHRS, CDR2 YFSETQ. Trimming took 0 bases from V and 1 from J, leaving 10 bases between them. CDR3 size: 16 residues. CDR3 residues: CASSLVGRLNTGELFF. In DNA, the CDR3 is TGCGCCAGCAGCTTGGTGGGCAGACTGAACACCGGGGAGCTGTTTTTT.

This clonotype came up a few times. The chain links TRBV3-1 to TRBJ2-3, with TRBD2 matching 11 bases. The length of the CDR3 is 18 residues. Trimming at V came to 4 bases and at J to 0 bases, leaving 9 bases not matched to a gene. The germline V gene encodes CDR1 LGHDT and CDR2 YNNKEL (reference sequence). The CDR3 nucleotides are TGTGCCAGCAGCCGTCCCGGGACTAGCGGAATAAGCACAGATACGCAGTATTTT. It yields the protein CASSRPGTSGISTDTQYF.

This clonotype was seen only a few times. This chain uses TRBV7-2 with TRBJ2-1; no clear D gene. V shed 5 bases and J shed 8 bases, with 7 bases lying between them. Germline values: CDR1 SGHTA, CDR2 FQGNSA. This CDR3 has 11 amino acids. CDR3 DNA sequence: TGTGCCAGCAGCCAAAACTATGAGCAGTTCTTC. This encodes CASSQNYEQFF.

V and J are TRBV7-2 and TRBJ2-1; D call uncertain. Germline CDR1 SGHTA, CDR2 FQGNSA. The CDR3 is 12 amino acids. V was pared by 1 base and J by 8 bases, with 6 bases between. The CDR3 here is CASSLDRYEQFF. The CDR3 region has the DNA TGTGCCAGCAGCTTAGATCGGTATGAGCAGTTCTTC.

The chain links TRBV3-1 to TRBJ2-1, with TRBD1 matching 7 bases. J was trimmed by 6 bases and V by 2 bases; bases with no gene match: 4. Germline CDR1 is LGHDT and CDR2 is YNNKEL (reference sequence). The CDR3 sequence is 14 residues long. Written as DNA, the CDR3 is TGTGCCAGCAGCCAACTCTCAGGGGGCAATGAGCAGTTCTTC. Translating it yields CASSQLSGGNEQFF.

For the CDR3, the DNA is TGTGCCAGCAGCTCCTTATTCGAAGAGACCCAGTACTTC. Its translation is CASSSLFEETQYF. J is TRBJ2-4 and V is TRBV7-9; D uncertain. The tail of the sequence fits TRBJ2-5 better, so the J call may be wrong. CDR1 SEHNR and CDR2 FQNEAQ come from the germline V gene (reference sequence). CDR3 length equals 13 residues.

V usage is TRBV5-4 and J usage is TRBJ2-1, with a weak D call TRBD1 (6 bases). Germline V lookup: CDR1 SGHNT, CDR2 YYREEE (reference sequence). V lost 4 bases and J 9 bases, leaving 20 bases between the germline ends. The CDR3 has 15 amino acids. The CDR3, as DNA: TGTGCCAGCAGCCCTACAGGGAGTAGGGTGAGTGAGCAGTTCTTC. This sequence encodes CASSPTGSRVSEQFF.